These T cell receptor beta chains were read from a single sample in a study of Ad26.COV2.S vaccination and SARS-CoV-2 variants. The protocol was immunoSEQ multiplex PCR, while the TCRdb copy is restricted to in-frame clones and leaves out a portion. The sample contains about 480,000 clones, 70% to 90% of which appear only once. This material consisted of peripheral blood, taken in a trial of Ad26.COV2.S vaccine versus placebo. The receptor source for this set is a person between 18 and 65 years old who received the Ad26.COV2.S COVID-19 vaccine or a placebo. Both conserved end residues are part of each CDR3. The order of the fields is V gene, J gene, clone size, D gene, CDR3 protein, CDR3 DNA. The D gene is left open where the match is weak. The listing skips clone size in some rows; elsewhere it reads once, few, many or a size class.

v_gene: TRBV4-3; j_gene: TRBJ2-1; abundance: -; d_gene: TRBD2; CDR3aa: CASSQDPGLAGEQFF; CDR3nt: TGCGCCAGCAGCCAAGACCCAGGACTAGCGGGTGAGCAGTTCTTC
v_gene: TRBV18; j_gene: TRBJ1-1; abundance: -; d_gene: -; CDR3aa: CASSPRQLGSTEAFF; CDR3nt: TGTGCCAGCTCACCCCGACAGCTGGGGAGTACTGAAGCTTTCTTT
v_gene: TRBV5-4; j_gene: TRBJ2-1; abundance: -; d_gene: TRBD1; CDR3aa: CASSQVRDSPYNEQFF; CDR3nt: TGTGCCAGCAGCCAGGTCCGGGACAGTCCCTACAATGAGCAGTTCTTC
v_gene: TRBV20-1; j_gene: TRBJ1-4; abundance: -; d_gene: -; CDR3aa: CSASLNEKLFF; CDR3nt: TGCAGTGCTAGCTTGAATGAAAAACTGTTTTTT
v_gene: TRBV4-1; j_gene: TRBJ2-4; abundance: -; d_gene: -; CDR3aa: CASSPGDENIQYF; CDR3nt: TGCGCCAGCAGCCCAGGGGATGAAAACATTCAGTACTTC
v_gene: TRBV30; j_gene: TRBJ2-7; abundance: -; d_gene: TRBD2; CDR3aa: CAWSKTSGNWYEQYF; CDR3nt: TGTGCCTGGAGTAAGACTAGCGGGAACTGGTACGAGCAGTACTTC
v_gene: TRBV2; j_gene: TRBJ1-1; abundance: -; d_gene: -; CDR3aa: CASSYSRGRNTEAFF; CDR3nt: TGTGCCAGCAGCTATAGCAGGGGTCGGAACACTGAAGCTTTCTTT
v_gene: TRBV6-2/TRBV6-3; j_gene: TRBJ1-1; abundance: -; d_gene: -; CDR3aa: CASSQEFAEAFF; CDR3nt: TGTGCCAGCAGTCAGGAGTTCGCTGAAGCTTTCTTT
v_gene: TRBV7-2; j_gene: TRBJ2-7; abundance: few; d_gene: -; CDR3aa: CASSSPNENEQYF; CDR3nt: TGTGCCAGCAGCTCCCCTAACGAAAACGAGCAGTACTTC
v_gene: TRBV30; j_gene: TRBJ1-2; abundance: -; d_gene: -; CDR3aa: CASPGADSVYGYTF; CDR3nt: TGTGCCTCGCCGGGGGCAGATAGTGTCTATGGCTACACCTTC
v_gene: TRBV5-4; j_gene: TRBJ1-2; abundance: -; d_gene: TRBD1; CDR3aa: CASSSPGTGVDGYTF; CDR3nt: TGTGCCAGCAGCTCCCCCGGGACAGGGGTTGATGGCTACACCTTC
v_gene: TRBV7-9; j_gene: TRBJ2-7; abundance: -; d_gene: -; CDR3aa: CASSLGVGWRGSYEQYF; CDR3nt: TGTGCCAGCAGCTTAGGGGTCGGATGGAGGGGCTCCTACGAGCAGTACTTC
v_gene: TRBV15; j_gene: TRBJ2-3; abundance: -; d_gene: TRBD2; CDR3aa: CATSASGTSGRVADTQYF; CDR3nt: TGTGCCACCAGCGCCTCCGGGACTAGCGGGAGGGTGGCAGATACGCAGTATTTT
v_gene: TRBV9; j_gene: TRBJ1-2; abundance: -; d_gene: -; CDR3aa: CASSVGAGALYGYTF; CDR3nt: TGTGCCAGCAGCGTAGGGGCAGGGGCCCTGTATGGCTACACCTTC
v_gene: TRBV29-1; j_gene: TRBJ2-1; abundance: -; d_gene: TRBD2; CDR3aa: CSSNVAGGSYNEQFF; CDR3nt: TGCAGCTCGAACGTAGCGGGAGGTTCCTACAATGAGCAGTTCTTC
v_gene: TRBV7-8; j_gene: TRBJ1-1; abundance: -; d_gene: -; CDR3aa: CASGGSGAQAFF; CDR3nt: TGTGCCAGCGGGGGATCGGGGGCGCAAGCTTTCTTT
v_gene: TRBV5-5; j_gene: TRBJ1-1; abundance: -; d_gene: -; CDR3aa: CASSLGQGQAFF; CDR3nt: TGTGCCAGCAGCTTGGGGCAGGGGCAGGCTTTCTTT
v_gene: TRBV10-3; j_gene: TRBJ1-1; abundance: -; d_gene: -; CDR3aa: CAISGRAGRAFF; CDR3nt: TGTGCCATCAGTGGAAGGGCCGGTCGGGCTTTCTTT
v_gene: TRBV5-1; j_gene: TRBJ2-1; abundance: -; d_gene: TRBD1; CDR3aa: CASSVGTANNEQFF; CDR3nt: TGCGCCAGCAGCGTCGGGACAGCCAACAATGAGCAGTTCTTC
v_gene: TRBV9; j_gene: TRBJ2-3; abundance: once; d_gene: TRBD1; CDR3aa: CASSARQGTTDTQYF; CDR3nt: TGTGCCAGCAGCGCCCGACAGGGGACCACAGATACGCAGTATTTT
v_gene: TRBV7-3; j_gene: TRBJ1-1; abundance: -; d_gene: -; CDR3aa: CASSQLGGGTEAFF; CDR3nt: TGTGCCAGCAGCCAGCTCGGGGGTGGCACTGAAGCTTTCTTT